This T cell receptor (beta chain) was recovered during a study of blood T cell repertoires in COVID-19. Study-level information: Sources were T cells, B-cell-depleted T cells, or PBMCs; the material itself was cDNA or gDNA.

In the original processing: Estimated nucleated cell counts came from reference gene primer amplification. Profiled with immunoSEQ multiplex PCR; TCRdb holds only in-frame clones, not every one. V and J calls and clone size are those listed in that table; D and trimming were worked out from the DNA. The repertoire holds about 460,000 clones, with 80% to 90% as singletons. Ages ranged from roughly 18 to 95 years, with residence in about 24 US areas. All recovered Cohort 3 donors got two negative PCRs, got clearance, or saw symptom resolution. Note on this clone: Other DNA sequences in this sample translate to the same CDR3.

V lost 2 bases to trimming and J lost 6 bases, with 5 bases between them. CDR1 SNHLY and CDR2 FYNNEI come from the germline V gene. This CDR3 is 13 amino acids long. The source of this sequence is a woman aged 55-69 years who had recovered from COVID-19. Sequenced input: PBMCs or T cells enriched from blood (not recorded which). The rearrangement joins TRBV2 to TRBJ1-6; possible D gene TRBD1, 5 bases. Here the CDR3 DNA reads TGTGCCAGCAGTGAACAGGGTAATTCACCCCTCCACTTT. This gives the protein CASSEQGNSPLHF.